The next 19 T cell receptor beta chains were all read from a single sample in a study of T-cell memory formation after mild COVID-19. TCRdb redid the calling of the 5' RACE reads with MiXCR, one entry per CDR3 protein. The table lists about 200,000 distinct CDR3 sequences, 9.5% of them singletons. The source material was PBMCs or a T cell subset sorted from them (not recorded which). These receptors all come from a man aged 18 to 35 who had mild COVID-19 (a few samples of this study predate the infection). Cell type and time point are not known.

This sequence joins TRBV9 and TRBJ2-2; D is unresolved. V gave up 1 base and J gave up 4 bases, with 14 bases separating them. Germline loops: CDR1 SGDLS, CDR2 YYNGEE. The CDR3 contains 16 residues. In DNA form, the CDR3 reads TGTGCCAGCAGCGTATGGCTCTCCCCCGGCACCGGGGAGCTGTTTTTT. Protein product: CASSVWLSPGTGELFF.

Regarding this clonotype: A junction end diverges from the germline sequence, so it may reflect a read error. The chain employs TRBV7-7 and TRBJ2-1; 10 bases fit TRBD1. Per the germline V gene, CDR1 is SSHAT and CDR2 is FNYEAQ (reference sequence). The CDR3 loop spans 13 amino acids. The CDR3 sequence is CASSSRTGGEQFF. The CDR3 DNA reads as TGTGCTAGCAGCTCCAGGACAGGGGGTGAGCAGTTCTTC.

This clonotype occurred a few times. The CDR3 DNA sequence: TGTGCCAGCAGCTTAGTGCCGGGGGGGAACACCGGGGAGCTGTTTTTT. Encoded protein: CASSLVPGGNTGELFF. The chain links TRBV7-2 to TRBJ2-2, with TRBD2 identical over 7 bases. The CDR3 loop spans 16 amino acids. Germline V gene lookup returns CDR1 SGHTA and CDR2 FQGNSA. Trimming at V came to 1 base and at J to 1 base, leaving 3 bases not matched to a gene.

The rearrangement uses TRBV27 and TRBJ2-3; D remains unclear. The germline V gene encodes CDR1 MNHEY and CDR2 SMNVEV (reference sequence). This CDR3 comprises 16 residues. Between the trimmed V and J ends, which lost 3 bases and 3 bases, there was a span of 16 bases. Here the CDR3 DNA reads TGTGCCAGCAGTTTCTCCACAACCTATCGAACAGATACGCAGTATTTT. It codes for CASSFSTTYRTDTQYF.

This clonotype has ten or more counts. This chain joins TRBV29-1 and TRBJ2-7; no clear D. The CDR3 has 11 amino acids. In germline, CDR1 is SQVTM, CDR2 ANQGSEA. Trimming pared 3 bases from V and 2 bases from J, leaving 5 bases between. CDR3 amino acids: CSVDVAYEQYV. The CDR3 bases are TGCAGCGTTGATGTAGCCTACGAGCAGTACGTC.

The chain recombines TRBV7-8 with TRBJ1-5, with 9 bases lining up with TRBD1. Trimming removed 5 bases from V and 10 bases from J; junction bases left unmatched: 9. The germline CDR1 and CDR2 sequences are SGHVS and FQNEAQ. This CDR3 comprises 14 residues. The CDR3 spells CASSLRTGVLPQHF. The CDR3 bases are TGTGCCAGCAGCCTTCGGACAGGGGTTCTCCCCCAGCATTTT.

The chain carries TRBV4-3 and TRBJ2-3; D might be TRBD1 (6 bases). Looked up from germline, CDR1 is LGHNA and CDR2 is YSLEER. Trimming removed 6 bases at V and 1 base at J, with 11 bases between. This CDR3 has 14 residues. This chain's CDR3 is CASSRQVGTDTQYF. In nucleotides, the CDR3 is TGCGCCAGCAGTCGACAGGTTGGCACAGATACGCAGTATTTT.

This clonotype occurred many times. V usage is TRBV20-1 and J usage is TRBJ2-3; TRBD1 is a possible D gene (5 bases). Germline values: CDR1 DFQATT, CDR2 SNEGSKA (reference sequence). The length of the CDR3 is 14 residues. V was clipped by 5 bases and J by 2 bases, with 14 bases between them. The chain's CDR3 is CSAPDRETTDTQYF. The CDR3 nucleotides are TGCAGTGCTCCCGACAGAGAAACCACAGATACGCAGTATTTT.

V gene TRBV20-1 combines with J gene TRBJ1-3; weak D call: TRBD1 (5 bases). The CDR3 is 15 amino acids. In germline, CDR1 is DFQATT, CDR2 SNEGSKA (reference sequence). The V end lost 3 bases, the J end lost 0 bases, and 12 bases lay between the germline ends. The CDR3 region is CSASPGRISGNTIYF. The CDR3 DNA follows: TGCAGTGCTAGTCCGGGACGGATCTCTGGAAACACCATATATTTT.

This clonotype was detected a few times. CDR3 loop: CSAQRAGGQETQYF. CDR3 nucleotide sequence: TGCAGTGCCCAGAGAGCGGGGGGACAAGAGACCCAGTACTTC. The V gene is TRBV20-1, the J gene TRBJ2-5, with 9 bases aligning to TRBD2. CDR1 DFQATT and CDR2 SNEGSKA come from the germline V gene (reference sequence). V gave up 6 bases and J gave up 2 bases; unmatched junction bases: 7. CDR3 length: 14 amino acids.

The sample holds many counts of this clonotype. V usage is TRBV5-1 and J usage is TRBJ1-1; D uncertain. Trimming shortened V by 0 bases and J by 5 bases, and 11 bases separated the two germline ends. Germline V lookup: CDR1 SGHRS, CDR2 YFSETQ. The CDR3 spans 14 residues. This CDR3 reads CASSLDGIKTEAFF. The CDR3 DNA follows: TGCGCCAGCAGCTTGGACGGCATCAAGACTGAAGCTTTCTTT.

This clonotype was detected many times. The CDR3 here is CASMGRDGADTQYF. The CDR3 DNA is TGTGCCAGTATGGGCAGGGACGGCGCAGATACGCAGTATTTT. This chain uses TRBV19 with TRBJ2-3; either TRBD1 or TRBD2 may supply D (5 bases each). CDR3 length: 14 residues. Trimming took 7 bases from V and 4 from J, leaving 15 bases between them. Germline CDR1 LNHDA, CDR2 SQIVND (reference sequence).

V and J are TRBV7-3 and TRBJ1-6; weak D call: TRBD1 (5 bases). CDR3 length: 15 residues. Germline V gene lookup returns CDR1 SGHTA and CDR2 FQGTGA. V gave up 2 bases and J gave up 11 bases, with 16 bases separating them. The DNA of the CDR3 is TGTGCCAGCAGCTTAGTCGGGGGAGAAGGGACACCCCTCCACTTT. Its protein is CASSLVGGEGTPLHF.

The sample holds many counts of this clonotype. This sequence joins TRBV5-1 and TRBJ1-1; no clear D. This CDR3 has 12 residues. Trimming pared 3 bases from V and 4 bases from J, leaving 7 bases between. Germline V gene data show CDR1 as SGHRS and CDR2 as YFSETQ. CDR3 bases: TGCGCCAGCAGCTCGGTAGGCACTGAAGCTTTCTTT. Translation: CASSSVGTEAFF.

In its sample, this clonotype was seen many times. The gene calls are TRBV4-1 and TRBJ2-5; D possibly uses TRBD1 or TRBD2 (7 bases each). Germline lookup yields CDR1 MGHRA and CDR2 YSYEKL. There are 17 residues in the CDR3. The V end lost 1 base, the J end lost 4 bases, and 19 bases lay between the germline ends. The CDR3 DNA reads TGCGCCAGCAGCCAAGGAAAAGGTACAGGGGAGGGAGAGACCCAGTACTTC. Translated: CASSQGKGTGEGETQYF.

V is TRBV28 and J is TRBJ2-5; D not certain. V was clipped by 3 bases and J by 2 bases, with 4 bases between them. This CDR3 comprises 12 residues. Germline values: CDR1 MDHEN, CDR2 SYDVKM. The CDR3 DNA sequence: TGTGCCAGCAGTTTCCTTCAAGAGACCCAGTACTTC. Protein sequence: CASSFLQETQYF.

V and J are TRBV24-1 and TRBJ2-1, with D hard to call. CDR1 KGHDR and CDR2 SFDVKD come from the germline V gene. The CDR3 runs 14 residues. The germline V and J ends were trimmed by 3 bases and 10 bases, with 15 bases remaining between them. The CDR3 here is CATSDVPPAEEQFF. CDR3 nucleotides: TGTGCCACCAGTGATGTCCCGCCGGCGGAGGAGCAGTTCTTC.

The chain links TRBV20-1 to TRBJ2-5; no clear D. CDR1 DFQATT and CDR2 SNEGSKA come from the germline V gene (reference sequence). V lost 6 bases to trimming and J lost 4 bases, with 9 bases between them. The CDR3 contains 11 residues. The CDR3 is CSALQLETQYF. CDR3 coding DNA: TGCAGTGCCCTCCAGCTAGAGACCCAGTACTTC.

This clonotype has more than one count but fewer than ten. This rearrangement joins TRBV20-1 to TRBJ2-3; D remains unclear. Trimming removed 6 bases from V and 2 bases from J, with 6 bases in between. Germline assignment: CDR1 DFQATT and CDR2 SNEGSKA (reference sequence). The CDR3 covers 11 residues. The CDR3 loop reads CSAHSTDTQYF. CDR3 nucleotides: TGCAGTGCCCACTCCACAGATACGCAGTATTTT.